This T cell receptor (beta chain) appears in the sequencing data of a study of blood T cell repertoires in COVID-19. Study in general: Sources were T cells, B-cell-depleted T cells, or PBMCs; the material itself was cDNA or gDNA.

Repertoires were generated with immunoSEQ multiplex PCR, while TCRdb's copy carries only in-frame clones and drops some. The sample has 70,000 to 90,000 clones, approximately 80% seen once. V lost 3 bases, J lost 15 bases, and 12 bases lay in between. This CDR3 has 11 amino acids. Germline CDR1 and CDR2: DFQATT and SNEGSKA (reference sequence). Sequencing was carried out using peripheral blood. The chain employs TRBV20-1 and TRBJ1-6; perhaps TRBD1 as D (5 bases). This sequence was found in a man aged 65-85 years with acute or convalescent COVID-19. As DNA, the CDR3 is TGCAGTGCTAGTCAGGGTCTCAACCTCCACTTT. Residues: CSASQGLNLHF.